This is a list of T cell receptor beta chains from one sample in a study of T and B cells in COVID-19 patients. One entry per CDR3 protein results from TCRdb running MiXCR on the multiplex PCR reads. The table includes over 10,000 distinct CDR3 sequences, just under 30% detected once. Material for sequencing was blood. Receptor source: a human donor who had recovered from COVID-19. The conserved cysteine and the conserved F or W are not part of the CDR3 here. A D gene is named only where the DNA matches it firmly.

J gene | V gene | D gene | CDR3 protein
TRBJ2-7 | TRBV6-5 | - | ASSQSSYEQY
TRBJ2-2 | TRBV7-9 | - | ASSSGVLAESGELF
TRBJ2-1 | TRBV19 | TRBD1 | ASHVRDRDNNEQF
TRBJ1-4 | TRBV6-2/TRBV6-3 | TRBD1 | ASGQGIEKLF
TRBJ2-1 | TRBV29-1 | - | SVFKLNNEQF
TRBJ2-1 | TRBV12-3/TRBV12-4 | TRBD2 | ASSLSGTSYNEQF
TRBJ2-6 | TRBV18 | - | ASSNEPSKANVLT
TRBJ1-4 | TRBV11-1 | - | ASSPMGTKPNEKLF
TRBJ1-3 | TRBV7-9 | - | ASSVNSGNTIY
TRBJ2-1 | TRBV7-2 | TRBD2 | ASSLGGSHNEQF
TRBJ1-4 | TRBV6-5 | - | ASSYLGTGGEKLF
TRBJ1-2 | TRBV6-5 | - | ASTNQAGRPGYT
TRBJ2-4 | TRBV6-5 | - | ASILAGAKNIQY
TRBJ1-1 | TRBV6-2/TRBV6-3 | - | ASSTDFAGLNTEAF
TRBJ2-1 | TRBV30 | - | AWSAPNNEQF